This T cell receptor beta chain was retrieved from a study of T-cell reconstitution after alpha-beta-depleted transplantation in children (TCRdb year 2016). About the full investigation: Using TCR repertoire profiling, the study followed T-cell immune reconstitution in a quantitative way in children after TCRalphabeta/CD19-depleted allogeneic hematopoietic cell transplantation.

As to this clonotype: Its antigen is unknown. No base quality values were provided; no much bigger clone lies one nucleotide off.

Libraries were built with PCR. Instrument on record: Illumina HiSeq 2500. TCR library preparation used molecular barcoding, with unique molecular identifiers applied to normalize quantification of the TCRbeta repertoire. TCRdb trimmed the raw reads at Q25, called clones with MiXCR and kept productive beta chains. CDR3 protein duplicates are merged, each entry listing the most common genes and DNA. The sample table shows approximately 350,000 distinct CDR3 sequences, and about 9.4% are seen once. The top ten constitute 2% to 3% of the sample. The germline V gene (reference sequence) gives CDR1 as SEHNR and CDR2 as FQNEAQ. From its cysteine to its phenylalanine, the CDR3 spans 15 amino acids. Only the CDR3 DNA stays, 45 bases, in frame from base 1. The trim is 2 bases for V and 0 bases for J, with a gap of 10 bases between the germline ends.

Here the sequenced sample was PBMCs from the stem cell graft donor, taken from the stem cell graft. The sequence joins TRBV7-9 to TRBJ1-1; the D gene cannot be resolved reliably. The TCR sequence derives from a human donor who donated a stem cell graft to a child with acute lymphoblastic leukemia. In nucleotide form, the sequence is TGTGCCAGCAGCTTATTTCAGAGGATGAACACTGAAGCTTTCTTT. Translated, this gives CASSLFQRMNTEAFF.